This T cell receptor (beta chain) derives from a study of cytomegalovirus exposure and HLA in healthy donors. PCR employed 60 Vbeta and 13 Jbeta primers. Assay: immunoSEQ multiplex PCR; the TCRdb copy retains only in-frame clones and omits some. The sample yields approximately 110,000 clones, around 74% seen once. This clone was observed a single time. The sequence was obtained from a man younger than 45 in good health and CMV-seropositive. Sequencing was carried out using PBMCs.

The CDR3 reads CASSLAGTVEAFF. The DNA of the CDR3 is TGTGCCAGCAGCTTAGCTGGGACAGTAGAAGCTTTCTTT. The V and J genes are TRBV11-1 and TRBJ1-1, with 7 bases that match TRBD1. The CDR3 is 13 residues long. Germline lookup yields CDR1 SGHAT and CDR2 FQDESV (reference sequence). J lost 8 bases, V lost 0 bases, and 3 bases had no gene match.